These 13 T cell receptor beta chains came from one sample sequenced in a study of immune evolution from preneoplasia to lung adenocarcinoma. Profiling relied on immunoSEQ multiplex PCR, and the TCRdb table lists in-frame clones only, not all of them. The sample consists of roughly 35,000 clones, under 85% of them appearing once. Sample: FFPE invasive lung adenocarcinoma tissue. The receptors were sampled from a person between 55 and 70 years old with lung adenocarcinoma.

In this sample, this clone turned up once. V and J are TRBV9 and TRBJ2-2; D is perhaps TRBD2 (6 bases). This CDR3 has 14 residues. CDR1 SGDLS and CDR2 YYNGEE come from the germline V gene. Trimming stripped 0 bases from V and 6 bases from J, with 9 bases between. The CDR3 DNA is TGTGCCAGCAGCGTAGATGGGGGGTCCGGGGAGCTGTTTTTT. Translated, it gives CASSVDGGSGELFF.

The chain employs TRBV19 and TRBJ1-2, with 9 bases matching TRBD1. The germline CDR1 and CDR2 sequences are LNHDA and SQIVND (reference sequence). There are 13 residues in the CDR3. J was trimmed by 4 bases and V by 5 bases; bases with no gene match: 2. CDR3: CASSRTGVYGYTF. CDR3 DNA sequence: TGTGCCAGTAGTCGGACAGGGGTCTATGGCTACACCTTC.

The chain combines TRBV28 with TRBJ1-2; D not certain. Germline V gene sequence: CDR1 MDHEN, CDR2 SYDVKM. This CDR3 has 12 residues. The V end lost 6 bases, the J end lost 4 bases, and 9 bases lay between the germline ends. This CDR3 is CASSRAGYGYTF. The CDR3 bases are TGTGCCAGCAGCCGGGCGGGCTATGGCTACACCTTC.

The CDR3 reads CASSQGSAEHNFYEQYF. CDR3 DNA: TGTGCCAGCAGCCAGGGGTCGGCTGAGCACAATTTCTACGAGCAGTACTTC. The chain links TRBV4-2 to TRBJ2-7; D call uncertain. Germline-derived CDR1 and CDR2 are LGHNA and YNFKEQ. The CDR3 runs 17 residues. The germline V and J ends were trimmed by 3 bases and 3 bases, with 21 bases remaining between them.

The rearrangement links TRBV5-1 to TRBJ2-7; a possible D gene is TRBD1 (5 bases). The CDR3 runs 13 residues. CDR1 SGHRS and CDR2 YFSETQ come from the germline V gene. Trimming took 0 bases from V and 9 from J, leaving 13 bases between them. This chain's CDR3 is CASSLGDSSGQYF. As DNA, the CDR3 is TGCGCCAGCAGCTTGGGTGACAGCTCGGGGCAGTACTTC.

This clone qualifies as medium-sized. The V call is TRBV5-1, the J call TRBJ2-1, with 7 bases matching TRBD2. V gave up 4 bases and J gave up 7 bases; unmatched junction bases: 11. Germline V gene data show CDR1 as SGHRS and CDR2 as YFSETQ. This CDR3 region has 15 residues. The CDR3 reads CASSVQAGYLNEQFF. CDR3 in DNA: TGCGCCAGCAGCGTACAAGCGGGATATCTGAATGAGCAGTTCTTC. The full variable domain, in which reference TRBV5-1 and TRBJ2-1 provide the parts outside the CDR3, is KAGVTQTPRYLIKTRGQQVTLSCSPISGHRSVSWYQQTPGQGLQFLFEYFSETQRNKGNFPGRFSGRQFSNSRSEMNVSTLELGDSALYLCASSVQAGYLNEQFFGPGTRLTVL.

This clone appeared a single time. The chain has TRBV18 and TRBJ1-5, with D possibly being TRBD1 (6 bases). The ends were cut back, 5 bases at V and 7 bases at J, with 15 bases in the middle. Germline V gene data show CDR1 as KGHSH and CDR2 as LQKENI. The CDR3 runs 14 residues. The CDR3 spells CASSWGAGEQPQHF. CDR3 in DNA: TGTGCCAGCTCATGGGGGGCCGGCGAGCAGCCCCAGCATTTT.

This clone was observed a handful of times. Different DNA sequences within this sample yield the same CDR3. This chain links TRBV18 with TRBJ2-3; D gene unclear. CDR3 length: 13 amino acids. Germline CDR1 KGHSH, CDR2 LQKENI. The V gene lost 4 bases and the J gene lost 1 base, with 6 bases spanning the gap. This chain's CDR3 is CASSQSGTDTQYF. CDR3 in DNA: TGTGCCAGCTCACAGTCAGGCACAGATACGCAGTATTTT.

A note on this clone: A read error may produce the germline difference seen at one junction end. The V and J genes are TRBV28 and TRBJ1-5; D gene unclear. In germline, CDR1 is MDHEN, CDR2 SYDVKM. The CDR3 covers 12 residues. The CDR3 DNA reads TGTGCCAGCGGTGTACAGTCGAAGCCCCAACATTTT. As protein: CASGVQSKPQHF.

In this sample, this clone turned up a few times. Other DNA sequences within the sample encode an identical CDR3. CDR3 nucleotides: TGTGCCAGCTCACCACGGGGGGATGGCAATCAGCCCCAGCATTTT. This encodes CASSPRGDGNQPQHF. The chain has TRBV18 and TRBJ1-5; a possible D gene is TRBD1 (5 bases). V lost 1 base, J lost 2 bases, and 9 bases lay in between. The CDR3 runs 15 residues. CDR1 is KGHSH and CDR2 is LQKENI in the germline V gene.

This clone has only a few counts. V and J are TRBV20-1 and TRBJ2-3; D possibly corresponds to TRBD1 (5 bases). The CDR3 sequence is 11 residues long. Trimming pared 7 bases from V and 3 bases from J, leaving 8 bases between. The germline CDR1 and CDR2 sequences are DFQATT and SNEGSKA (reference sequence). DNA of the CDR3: TGCAGTGTTTACAGGACAGATACGCAGTATTTT. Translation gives CSVYRTDTQYF.

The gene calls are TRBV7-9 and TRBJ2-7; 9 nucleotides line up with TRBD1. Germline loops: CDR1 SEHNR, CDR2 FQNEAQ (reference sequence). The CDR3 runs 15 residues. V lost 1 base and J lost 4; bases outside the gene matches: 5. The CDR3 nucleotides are TGTGCCAGCAGCTTAGGGGGACAGGGTTTATACGAGCAGTACTTC. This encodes CASSLGGQGLYEQYF.

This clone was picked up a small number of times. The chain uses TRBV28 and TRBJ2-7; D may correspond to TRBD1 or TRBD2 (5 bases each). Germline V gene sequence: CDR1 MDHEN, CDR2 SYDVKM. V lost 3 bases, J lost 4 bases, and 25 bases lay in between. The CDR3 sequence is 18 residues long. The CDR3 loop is CASSLERGLVGAEYEQYF. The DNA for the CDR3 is TGTGCCAGCAGTTTGGAGAGGGGTCTGGTGGGAGCGGAGTACGAGCAGTACTTC.